This entry concerns a single TCR beta chain. In germline, CDR1 is SNHLY, CDR2 FYNNEI. Trimming shortened V by 1 base and J by 2 bases, and 6 bases separated the two germline ends. CDR3 length: 14 residues. This specimen comes from a study of T cell changes during pregnancy in multiple sclerosis. Measured with immunoSEQ multiplex PCR; TCRdb has only the in-frame clones, and not every one. The data show about 58,000 clones, with less than 95% seen just once and just under 0.5% held by the top ten. The gene calls are TRBV2 and TRBJ2-1, with a tentative D call TRBD1 (5 bases). This material consisted of CD4+ T cells from peripheral blood mononuclear cells, taken after pregnancy. The sequence derives from a female donor in good health, enrolled as a control in a pregnancy study. The DNA of the CDR3 is TGTGCCAGCAGTGAAGGGACACCCTACAATGAGCAGTTCTTC. Its translation is CASSEGTPYNEQFF. Filled out from reference TRBV2 and TRBJ2-1, the complete variable domain reads EPEVTQTPSHQVTQMGQEVILRCVPISNHLYFYWYRQILGQKVEFLVSFYNNEISEKSEIFDDQFSVERPDGSNFTLKIRSTKLEDSAMYFCASSEGTPYNEQFFGPGTRLTVL.